Ten or more counts support the clone carrying this TCR beta chain. Its antigen remains unknown. This entry is derived from a study of T cell repertoires in cytomegalovirus infection. J was trimmed by 8 bases and V by 5 bases; bases with no gene match: 11. Germline-derived CDR1 and CDR2 are SGHVS and FQNEAQ. The CDR3 sequence is 15 residues long. TCRdb ran MiXCR on the reads and lists one entry per CDR3 protein. Here the sample spans some 940,000 distinct CDR3 sequences, less than 35% being singletons. The chain combines TRBV7-8 with TRBJ1-4; 7 nucleotides align to TRBD1. Sequences were derived from cultured CD8+ T cells from PBMCs, sampled from culture after CMV antigen stimulation. The receptor was derived from a human donor in good health (CMV status not recorded). Some clones in this sample may be carry-over from other donors' samples. CDR3 sequence reads: CASSRNRGVGEKLFF. For the CDR3, the DNA is TGTGCCAGCAGCAGAAACAGGGGAGTAGGAGAAAAACTGTTTTTT.